A single sample gave rise to the 28 T cell receptor beta chains below, sequenced in a study of T-cell memory formation after mild COVID-19. TCRdb processed the 5' RACE reads anew with MiXCR; each CDR3 protein has one entry. The sample lists about 290,000 distinct CDR3 sequences; about a sixth were seen once. The sequencing input was PBMCs or a T cell subset sorted from them (not recorded which). These receptors all come from a man between 18 and 29 years old who had mild COVID-19 (a few samples of this study predate the infection). Cell type and time point are not known.

This clonotype was detected ten times or more. The chain is built from TRBV7-3 and TRBJ2-3; 10 bases match TRBD2. Germline V gene sequence: CDR1 SGHTA, CDR2 FQGTGA. V shed 2 bases and J 4 bases; nucleotides not matched to a gene: 9. This CDR3 has 17 residues. This CDR3 is CASSLSQRGGRADTQYF. As DNA, the CDR3 is TGTGCCAGCAGCTTATCCCAGCGGGGGGGCCGCGCAGATACGCAGTATTTT.

The chain joins TRBV5-1 to TRBJ2-7; D remains unclear. Germline lookup yields CDR1 SGHRS and CDR2 YFSETQ. The V end was cut by 0 bases, the J end by 3 bases, with 10 bases between. The CDR3 runs to 14 residues. As DNA, the CDR3 is TGCGCCAGCAGCTTGGGTAACGGTTACTACGAGCAGTACGTC. Translation: CASSLGNGYYEQYV.

This clonotype occurred a few times. The J gene is TRBJ2-7, the V gene TRBV29-1, with no clear D. The CDR3 is 13 amino acids. Germline V CDR1 and CDR2: SQVTM, ANQGSEA. Deletions cut 7 bases from V and 1 base from J, with 14 bases between. In DNA form, the CDR3 reads TGCAGCGCTCGGTCGGAGAGTTCCTACGAGCAGTACTTC. Encoded protein: CSARSESSYEQYF.

Regarding this clonotype: A read error may be the cause here, since a much bigger clone is one base away. The V gene is TRBV7-8, the J gene TRBJ2-5; 8 bases map to TRBD2. The CDR3 totals 14 residues. The trim removed 5 bases at V and 1 base at J, leaving 3 bases unmatched. Germline loops: CDR1 SGHVS, CDR2 FQNEAQ. The CDR3 reads CASSRSGGQETQYF. CDR3 in DNA: TGTGCCAGCAGCCGGAGCGGGGGCCAAGAGACCCAGTACTTC.

The chain employs TRBV10-3 and TRBJ1-2; possible D gene TRBD1, 6 bases. Trimming left V 6 bases short and J 8 bases short, with 16 bases between. CDR1 and CDR2 (germline): ENHRY, SYGVKD. CDR3 length: 13 residues. CDR3 DNA: TGTGCCATCAGACCCACAGGGCGGGGCGGCTACACCTTC. It specifies CAIRPTGRGGYTF.

This clonotype was counted at least ten times. The chain couples TRBV11-1 to TRBJ2-1; 7 nucleotides line up with TRBD1. The germline gives CDR1 SGHAT, CDR2 FQDESV (reference sequence). V lost 3 bases and J lost 10; bases outside the gene matches: 9. The CDR3 contains 14 residues. The CDR3 sequence: CASSLEQGMLEQFF. Written as DNA, the CDR3 is TGTGCCAGCAGCTTGGAACAGGGGATGTTAGAGCAGTTCTTC.

This chain links TRBV18 with TRBJ1-4; no clear D gene. Trimming shortened V by 0 bases and J by 8 bases, and 10 bases separated the two germline ends. This CDR3 region has 14 residues. Germline values: CDR1 KGHSH, CDR2 LQKENI. The CDR3 sequence: CASSPPGLGEKLFF. The CDR3, as DNA: TGTGCCAGCTCACCACCGGGCCTCGGGGAAAAACTGTTTTTT.

The sample holds many counts of this clonotype. The chain is built from TRBV6-2 or TRBV6-3 and TRBJ2-5; no firm D call. There are 15 residues in the CDR3. Germline CDR1 is MNHEY and CDR2 is SVGEGT. Between the trimmed V and J ends, which lost 5 bases and 5 bases, there was a span of 18 bases. The CDR3, as DNA: TGTGCCAGCAGTCCCGAAGGCGGCCTTTGGGAGACCCAGTACTTC. Amino acid sequence: CASSPEGGLWETQYF.

The table lists this clonotype with many counts. The chain is built from TRBV5-1 and TRBJ2-1; D assignment may be TRBD1 or TRBD2 (5 bases each). The CDR3 is 12 amino acids. With 1 base removed from V and 10 bases from J, the gap between germline ends came to 9 bases. Germline V gene lookup returns CDR1 SGHRS and CDR2 YFSETQ. CDR3 DNA: TGCGCCAGCAGCTTGTCCGGGGACGAGCAGTTCTTC. It specifies CASSLSGDEQFF.

This clonotype was found once. This sequence joins TRBV5-1 and TRBJ1-1, with D maybe TRBD1 (6 bases). Germline CDR1 is SGHRS and CDR2 is YFSETQ. The V gene lost 3 bases and the J gene lost 3 bases, with 15 bases spanning the gap. This CDR3 has 15 residues. CDR3 in DNA: TGCGCCAGCAGCTCAGGGGTATTAATAGACACTGAAGCTTTCTTT. Translated: CASSSGVLIDTEAFF.

This clonotype was observed a handful of times. The CDR3 bases are TGTGCCAGCAGCTTAGCGGGGGGGGTCGGGGAGCTGTTTTTT. Protein product: CASSLAGGVGELFF. The chain carries TRBV7-8 and TRBJ2-2; 7 bases are shared with TRBD2. The V gene end was trimmed by 0 bases and the J gene end by 7 bases; junction bases not matched to a gene: 2. Germline CDR1 reads SGHVS; CDR2 reads FQNEAQ. This CDR3 is 14 amino acids long.

This clonotype occurred a few times. The chain couples TRBV4-1 to TRBJ2-1; a possible D gene is TRBD1 (6 bases). Trimming cost V 4 bases and J 6 bases, with 19 bases left between them. Germline V lookup: CDR1 MGHRA, CDR2 YSYEKL. The CDR3 has 16 residues. The chain's CDR3 is CASSRLNWGLGNEQFF. The CDR3, as DNA: TGCGCCAGCAGCCGCCTGAATTGGGGGCTGGGCAATGAGCAGTTCTTC.

This clonotype was observed many times. V gene TRBV4-1 combines with J gene TRBJ2-3, with D perhaps matching TRBD2 (5 bases). Germline V gene sequence: CDR1 MGHRA, CDR2 YSYEKL. The CDR3 is 14 residues long. The ends were cut back, 2 bases at V and 6 bases at J, with 12 bases in the middle. In DNA, the CDR3 is TGCGCCAGCAGCCAACTAGCCGGAGGCGATACGCAGTATTTT. Its translation is CASSQLAGGDTQYF.

This clonotype has more than one count but fewer than ten. The J gene is TRBJ1-6, the V gene TRBV4-3, with 11 bases matching TRBD1. The CDR3 spans 16 residues. Germline values: CDR1 LGHNA, CDR2 YSLEER. The V gene end was trimmed by 3 bases and the J gene end by 6 bases; junction bases not matched to a gene: 4. Here the CDR3 reads CASSQDRGQFNSPLHF. The CDR3 DNA follows: TGCGCCAGCAGCCAGGACAGGGGGCAGTTTAATTCACCCCTCCACTTT.

This clonotype was picked up a small number of times. The chain has TRBV5-1 and TRBJ2-5, with D hard to call. The germline V gene has CDR1 SGHRS and CDR2 YFSETQ. Trimming cost V 2 bases and J 2 bases, with 16 bases left between them. This CDR3 is built from 16 residues. The CDR3: CASSFGSSGLQETQYF. CDR3 DNA: TGCGCCAGCAGCTTCGGGTCTTCAGGTCTGCAAGAGACCCAGTACTTC.

This clonotype has a handful of counts. V gene TRBV2 combines with J gene TRBJ2-4; no clear D. Germline-derived CDR1 and CDR2 are SNHLY and FYNNEI. Trimming left V 5 bases short and J 8 bases short, with 19 bases between. The CDR3 loop spans 15 amino acids. CDR3: CASSPRLTDFDIQYF. CDR3 nucleotide sequence: TGTGCCAGCAGTCCCCGGCTTACAGACTTTGACATTCAGTACTTC.

This clonotype was seen a handful of times. The chain recombines TRBV7-3 with TRBJ1-1, with 11 bases identical to TRBD1. Losses at the gene ends were 5 bases for V and 4 bases for J; bases not matched to a gene: 6. CDR1 is SGHTA and CDR2 is FQGTGA in the germline V gene. The CDR3 totals 15 residues. This chain's CDR3 is CASSATGTGGTEAFF. The CDR3, as DNA: TGTGCCAGCAGCGCGACCGGGACAGGGGGCACTGAAGCTTTCTTT.

The V and J genes are TRBV7-3 and TRBJ2-3; D possibly corresponds to TRBD2 (7 bases). V was shortened by 2 bases and J by 4 bases, with 13 bases between the two germline ends. The germline V gene has CDR1 SGHTA and CDR2 FQGTGA. The CDR3 has 15 amino acids. CDR3 sequence (DNA): TGTGCCAGCAGCTTAGGGGGGGCGGTGGCAGATACGCAGTATTTT. Translated: CASSLGGAVADTQYF.

The table lists this clonotype with a few counts. V and J are TRBV5-5 and TRBJ2-7; 10 bases line up with TRBD1. Germline V CDR1 and CDR2: SGHKS, YYEKEE (reference sequence). This CDR3 has 16 amino acids. With 0 bases clipped from V and 5 bases from J, the junction kept 8 bases outside the gene matches. CDR3 sequence: CASSLGVGQGRNEQYV. CDR3 DNA: TGTGCCAGCAGCTTGGGGGTGGGACAGGGGAGGAACGAGCAGTACGTC.

This clonotype was observed a handful of times. The chain joins TRBV7-9 to TRBJ2-2, with D unclear. CDR1 and CDR2 (germline): SEHNR, FQNEAQ (reference sequence). The CDR3 extends over 15 amino acids. The ends were cut back, 6 bases at V and 1 base at J, with 12 bases in the middle. The CDR3 region has the DNA TGTGCCAGCAGGCCTGACCTAAGGAACACCGGGGAGCTGTTTTTT. Translating it yields CASRPDLRNTGELFF.

A few counts support this clonotype. The rearrangement links TRBV6-2 or TRBV6-3 to TRBJ2-7, with 8 bases lining up with TRBD1. Germline V CDR1 and CDR2: MNHEY, SVGEGT. The CDR3 totals 14 residues. V trimming: 1 base; J trimming: 2 bases; junction bases outside the gene matches: 1. The CDR3 sequence: CASSYLDRAYEQYV. In DNA form, the CDR3 reads TGTGCCAGCAGTTACTTGGACAGGGCCTACGAGCAGTACGTC.

This clonotype was counted only a few times. The V and J genes are TRBV3-1 and TRBJ2-3; unclear D gene. The V end was cut by 8 bases, the J end by 0 bases, with 6 bases between. CDR1 is LGHDT, CDR2 YNNKEL, per germline (reference sequence). The CDR3 runs to 12 residues. Here the CDR3 reads CASAFSTDTQYF. The CDR3 DNA follows: TGTGCCAGCGCGTTTAGCACAGATACGCAGTATTTT.

The chain carries TRBV5-1 and TRBJ2-1; TRBD1 might be the D (6 bases). Germline V gene sequence: CDR1 SGHRS, CDR2 YFSETQ. Trimming took off 2 bases at V and 4 bases at J, with 13 bases between the two ends. This CDR3 region has 15 residues. CDR3: CASSFGGLTYNEQFF. Written as DNA, the CDR3 is TGCGCCAGCAGCTTTGGGGGCCTTACGTACAATGAGCAGTTCTTC. The whole variable domain, remainder taken from reference TRBV5-1 and TRBJ2-1, is KAGVTQTPRYLIKTRGQQVTLSCSPISGHRSVSWYQQTPGQGLQFLFEYFSETQRNKGNFPGRFSGRQFSNSRSEMNVSTLELGDSALYLCASSFGGLTYNEQFFGPGTRLTVL.

This clonotype occurred many times. The V call is TRBV24-1, the J call TRBJ2-1; 7 bases are a match to TRBD1. The CDR3 has 13 residues. The V gene end was trimmed by 2 bases and the J gene end by 10 bases; junction bases not matched to a gene: 4. Per germline, CDR1 KGHDR and CDR2 SFDVKD. CDR3 bases: TGTGCCACCAGTGATTCGGACAGGTGGGAGCAGTTCTTC. Translation: CATSDSDRWEQFF.

In DNA, the CDR3 is TGCAGCGTTGGGCTAGCGGGGGGCTCATATGAGACCCAGTACTTC. It encodes CSVGLAGGSYETQYF. The chain employs TRBV29-1 and TRBJ2-5; 11 nucleotides agree with TRBD2. Germline V gives CDR1 SQVTM, CDR2 ANQGSEA. The CDR3 totals 15 residues. V lost 4 bases, J lost 5 bases, and 9 bases stayed unmatched.

The chain recombines TRBV29-1 with TRBJ2-3; 10 bases align to TRBD2. Per the germline V gene, CDR1 is SQVTM and CDR2 is ANQGSEA. The CDR3 contains 16 residues. V shed 4 bases and J 2 bases; nucleotides not matched to a gene: 9. DNA for the CDR3: TGCAGCGTTGTCCTGCTTAGCGGGGGGCTCACAGATACGCAGTATTTT. Its translation: CSVVLLSGGLTDTQYF.

Only a few counts were recorded for this clonotype. The chain carries TRBV12-3 or TRBV12-4 and TRBJ2-1; the match to TRBD2 covers 13 bases. V lost 5 bases and J lost 9; bases outside the gene matches: 7. The CDR3 has 15 amino acids. CDR3 in DNA: TGTGCCAGCAGTCCACTAGCGGGGGGGCGCGGTGAGCAGTTCTTC. Translation: CASSPLAGGRGEQFF.

This clonotype was detected many times. This CDR3 reads CASSFRQGNQPQHF. The CDR3 coding sequence is TGTGCCAGCAGCTTCCGACAGGGCAATCAGCCCCAGCATTTT. The chain is built from TRBV7-2 and TRBJ1-5, with a weak D call TRBD1 (6 bases). Germline lookup yields CDR1 SGHTA and CDR2 FQGNSA. There are 14 residues in the CDR3. V was clipped by 3 bases and J by 2 bases, with 8 bases between them.